This TCR beta chain was observed in a study of graft-versus-host responses after intestinal transplantation. The repertoire was sequenced with immunoSEQ multiplex PCR; TCRdb's copy has only in-frame clones and lacks some. The table has 65,000 to 85,000 clones, roughly 92% seen once. The ends were cut back, 2 bases at V and 7 bases at J, with 14 bases in the middle. CDR1 is MNHNY, CDR2 SVGAGI, per germline (reference sequence). This CDR3 contains 14 residues. The sample consisted of bone marrow, taken roughly 780 days after intestinal transplantation. This TCR derives from a human patient who received an intestinal transplant, so some T cells may come from the graft donor. The rearrangement uses TRBV6-6 and TRBJ1-1; D gene ambiguous. The CDR3 is CASSYPLSLDEAFF. In DNA, the CDR3 is TGTGCCAGCAGTTACCCCCTATCATTGGATGAAGCTTTCTTT.